This T cell receptor (beta chain) appears in the sequencing data of a study of blood T cell repertoires in COVID-19. Study summary: Both acute and convalescent COVID-19 samples were obtained from the United States, Italy and Spain.

Libraries were prepared by immunoSEQ multiplex PCR; TCRdb keeps only in-frame clonotypes and omits some of them. This sample carries under 250,000 clones, just over 85% of them seen once, and the ten largest clones take about 1.7%. Germline V gene lookup returns CDR1 LGHDT and CDR2 YNNKEL (reference sequence). With V trimmed by 0 bases and J by 1 base, 6 bases remained unmatched. The CDR3 is 17 residues long. This sequence was found in a man in his forties who had recovered from COVID-19. Input material: PBMCs or T cells enriched from blood (not recorded which). The chain joins TRBV3-1 (or the pseudogene TRBV3-2) to TRBJ1-2, with 9 bases lining up with TRBD1. The CDR3 here is CASSQDTPGQGNYGYTF. As DNA, the CDR3 is TGTGCCAGCAGCCAAGATACCCCGGGACAGGGTAACTATGGCTACACCTTC.